This TCR beta chain was recorded in a study of monozygotic twins with inflammatory bowel disease. Study-wide results and caveats: IBD patients, compared with healthy twins, shared fewer clonotypes with others (especially with disease activity).

Remarks on this clonotype: Its antigen remains unknown.

The template switching step added UMIs that contained a 6-nucleotide sample barcode. TCRdb reprocessed the 5' RACE reads and reports one entry per CDR3 protein, with no DNA. This sample's table reports some 300,000 distinct CDR3 sequences. CDR3 length: 14 amino acids. The germline CDR1 and CDR2 sequences are SGHTA and FQGNSA. The chain employs TRBV7-2 and TRBJ2-1; TCRdb's assignment of TRBD2 cannot be checked, as there is no DNA. The sequence was collected from a human donor with ulcerative colitis or Crohn's disease, or a healthy co-twin of an affected twin (not recorded which). Sequencing input: blood. CDR3 loop: CASSTGLSFNEQFF.